This T cell receptor (beta chain) was captured by sequencing in a study of cytomegalovirus exposure and HLA in healthy donors. Study conclusions and caveats: Sequencing probably produced one cluster of sequence variants that were highly shared. Highest at DRB1 and lowest at HLA-C, TCR association rates differed among HLA loci in a later analysis. As was reported, the classifier diagnosed cytomegalovirus status with high specificity and sensitivity.

The sample holds one count of this clone. The antigen is undetermined. The PCR made use of 60 Vbeta and 13 Jbeta primers. Repertoires were generated with immunoSEQ multiplex PCR, while TCRdb's copy carries only in-frame clones and drops some. The data hold approximately 100,000 clones, with around 76% observed a single time. The TCR comes from a woman in her forties in good health and CMV-seropositive. The source material was PBMCs.

CDR3 in amino acids: CASRPGVGETQYF. For the CDR3, the DNA is TGTGCAAGTCGACCGGGGGTGGGAGAGACCCAGTACTTC. The chain is built from TRBV12-2 and TRBJ2-5; the table gives TRBD2 as D, unverified against the DNA. TRBV12-2 is recorded as a pseudogene. The length of the CDR3 is 13 residues.